This T cell receptor (beta chain) was documented in a study of T cells after somatic rescue of genetic block. Trimming pared 3 bases from V and 3 bases from J, leaving 19 bases between. This CDR3 is built from 17 residues. From germline, CDR1 is SGHVS and CDR2 FNYEAQ. TCRdb's table, derived via immunoSEQ multiplex PCR, lists solely in-frame clones and lacks some. The sample shows 60,000 to 90,000 clones, roughly 88% of them seen only once. The sequencing sample was made of peripheral blood mononuclear cells (PBMCs). The source of this sequence is a man aged 30 to 39. The rearrangement links TRBV7-6 to TRBJ2-3, with D perhaps TRBD2 (7 bases). For the CDR3, the DNA is TGTGCCAGCAGCTTGTCTCCCCCGGGGGGCGGGACAGATACGCAGTATTTT. Amino acid sequence: CASSLSPPGGGTDTQYF.